This TCR beta chain was sequenced for a study of T cells expressing NK-cell markers (dated by TCRdb to 2018 to 2021). Broadly, across the study: Three sorted T-cell subsets (CD3+CD56+NKG2C+, CD3+CD56+NKG2C- and CD3+CD56-NKG2C+) from about 8 donors had their TCR beta-chain repertoires profiled. Seven of the eight sequenced donors were HCMV-seropositive and one was HCMV-seronegative. Randomly selected healthy volunteers, three men and five women, were used as the eight sequenced donors. The libraries were sequenced on Illumina HiSeq 2000/2500, MiSeq or NextSeq, producing 2 x 150 bp reads. Results and caveats for the whole study, not just this receptor: For roughly 6 donors, the dominant CD3+CD56+NKG2C+ clonotypes were among the top 10 CD8+ clonotypes and accounted for about 1.0-8% of CD8+ T cells. Those dominant clonotypes were again the most abundant among CD3+CD56-NKG2C+ cells in several donors, at roughly 25-65%. Whether the expanded NKG2C-expressing T cell clones were specific for HCMV antigens was left unclear.

Instrument on record: Illumina HiSeq 2000. The TCR beta cDNA libraries were made using 5'RACE template switching, a step that added both a universal primer site and unique molecular identifiers. cDNA synthesis was primed from the TCR beta constant segment, followed by two successive PCR amplification steps. Regarding the original processing steps: MIGEC was used to demultiplex reads and group reads by UMI, and MiTCR was used to assemble and quantify clonotypes. Only TCR cDNA sequences supported by at least two reads were kept to exclude erroneous sequences. Downstream repertoire analysis used the tcR package, and clonotypes were matched across fractions by CDR3 nucleotide sequence plus V segment. VDJmatch was used to annotate antigen specificity against VDJdb, with one amino acid substitution in CDR3 permitted. TCRdb reprocessed the sequencing reads and holds a single record per CDR3 protein sequence, with no DNA. V and J calls and clone size were set by TCRdb, not the authors. This sample's clone table shows about 540,000 distinct CDR3 sequences. 3% to 4.5% of the sample is held by the ten biggest clonotypes.

Spanning cysteine to phenylalanine, the CDR3 consists of 13 amino acids. A DNA sequence was not provided. In the germline V gene, CDR1 corresponds to SGHDT and CDR2 to YYEEEE. Of note for this clonotype: What this receptor recognizes is not known.

To determine HCMV serostatus, a commercial ELISA kit was used to detect HCMV-specific IgG in serum. Ficoll density gradient centrifugation was used to isolate peripheral blood mononuclear cells from blood. The receptor was isolated from a man between 18 and 35 years old in good health. Donor details come from another sample of the same person, matched by shared clones. The specimen sequenced was blood T cells: a sorted CD56 or NKG2C T cell subset, CD4+ or CD8+ T cells, or bulk PBMC T cells (not recorded which). The rearranged chain carries TRBV5-6 and TRBJ1-1. The encoded CDR3 is CASSDTGNTEAFF.